The clone carrying this T cell receptor (beta chain) was seen many times. Its antigen is undetermined. CDR1 and CDR2 (germline): SGHRS, YFSETQ. The CDR3 extends over 15 amino acids. With 2 bases clipped from V and 3 bases from J, the junction kept 7 bases outside the gene matches. The data originate from a study of CD8 T cells in ankylosing spondylitis. The study's findings and limits: Earlier reports found some motif variants in synovial fluid and blood in reactive arthritis. Disease-linked clones were reportedly significantly enriched in matched ankylosing spondylitis synovial fluid.

TCR beta libraries were made by quantitative 5'-RACE with molecular barcodes. TCRdb re-called the 5' RACE reads through MiXCR, storing one row per CDR3 protein. The sample holds 110,000 to 150,000 distinct CDR3 sequences; approximately 8.4% are singletons and the top ten take 6% to 9.5%. The sequenced material came from synovial fluid, either unsorted or a sorted T cell fraction (not recorded which). This clonotype was obtained from a male donor with ankylosing spondylitis. This chain uses TRBV5-1 with TRBJ2-7; 8 bases match TRBD2. In nucleotides, the CDR3 is TGCGCCAGCAGCTTCGGGGGGGACGCCTACTACGAGCAGTACTTC. Residues: CASSFGGDAYYEQYF.